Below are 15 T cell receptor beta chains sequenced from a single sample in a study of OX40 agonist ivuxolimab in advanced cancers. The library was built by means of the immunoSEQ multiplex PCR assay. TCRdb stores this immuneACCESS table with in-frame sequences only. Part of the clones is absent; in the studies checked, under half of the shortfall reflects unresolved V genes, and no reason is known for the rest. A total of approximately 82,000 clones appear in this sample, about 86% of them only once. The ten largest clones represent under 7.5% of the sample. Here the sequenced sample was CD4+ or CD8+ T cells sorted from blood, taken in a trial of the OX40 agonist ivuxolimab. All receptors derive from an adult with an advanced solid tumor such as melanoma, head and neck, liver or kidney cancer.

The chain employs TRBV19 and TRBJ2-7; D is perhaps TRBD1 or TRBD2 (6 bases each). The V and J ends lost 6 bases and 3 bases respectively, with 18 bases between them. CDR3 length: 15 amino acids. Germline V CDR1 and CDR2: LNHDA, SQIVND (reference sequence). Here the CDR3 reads CASRRGVAEFYEQYF. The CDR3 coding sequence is TGTGCCAGTAGAAGGGGGGTAGCGGAGTTCTACGAGCAGTACTTC.

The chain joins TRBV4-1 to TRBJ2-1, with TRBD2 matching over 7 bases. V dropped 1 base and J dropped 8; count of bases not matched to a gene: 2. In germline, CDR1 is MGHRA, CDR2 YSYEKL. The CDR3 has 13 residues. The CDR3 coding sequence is TGCGCCAGCAGCCAAGGTGGGGGGGATGAGCAGTTCTTC. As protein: CASSQGGGDEQFF.

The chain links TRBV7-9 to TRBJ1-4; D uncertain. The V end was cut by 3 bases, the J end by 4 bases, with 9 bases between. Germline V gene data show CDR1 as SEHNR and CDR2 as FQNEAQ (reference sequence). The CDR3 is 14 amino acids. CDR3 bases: TGTGCCAGCAGCTTGCCGGCCGGTAATGAAAAACTGTTTTTT. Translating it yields CASSLPAGNEKLFF.

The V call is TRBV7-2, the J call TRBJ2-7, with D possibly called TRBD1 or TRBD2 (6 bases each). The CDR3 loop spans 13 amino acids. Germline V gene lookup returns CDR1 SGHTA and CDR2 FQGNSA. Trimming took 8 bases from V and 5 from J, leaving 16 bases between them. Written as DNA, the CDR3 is TGTGCCAGCTCCTATTCCGGGGGCGACGAGCAGTACTTC. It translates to CASSYSGGDEQYF.

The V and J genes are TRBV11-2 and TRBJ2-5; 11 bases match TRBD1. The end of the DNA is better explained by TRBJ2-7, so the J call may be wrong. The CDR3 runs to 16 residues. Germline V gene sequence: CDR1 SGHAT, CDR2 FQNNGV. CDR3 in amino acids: CASSLDQGTGGYEQYF. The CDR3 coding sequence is TGTGCCAGCAGCTTGGACCAGGGGACAGGGGGGTACGAGCAGTACTTC.

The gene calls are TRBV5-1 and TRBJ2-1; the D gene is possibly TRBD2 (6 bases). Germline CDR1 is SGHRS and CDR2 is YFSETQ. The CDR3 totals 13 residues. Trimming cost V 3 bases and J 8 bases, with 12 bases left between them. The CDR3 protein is CASSSRLVHEQFF. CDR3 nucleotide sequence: TGCGCCAGCAGCTCACGACTAGTTCATGAGCAGTTCTTC.

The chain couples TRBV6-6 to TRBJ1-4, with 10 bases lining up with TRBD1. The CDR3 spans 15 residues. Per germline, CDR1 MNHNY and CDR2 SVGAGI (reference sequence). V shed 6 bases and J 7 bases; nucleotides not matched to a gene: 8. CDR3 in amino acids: CASSYPTGGFEKLFF. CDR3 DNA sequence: TGTGCCAGCAGCTACCCGACAGGGGGCTTTGAAAAACTGTTTTTT.

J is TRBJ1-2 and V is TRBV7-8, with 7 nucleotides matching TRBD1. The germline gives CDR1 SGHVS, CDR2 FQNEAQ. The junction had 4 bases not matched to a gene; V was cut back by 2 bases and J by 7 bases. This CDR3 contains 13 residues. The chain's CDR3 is CASSLRGQGGYTF. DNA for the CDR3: TGTGCCAGCAGCTTAAGGGGGCAAGGTGGCTACACCTTC.

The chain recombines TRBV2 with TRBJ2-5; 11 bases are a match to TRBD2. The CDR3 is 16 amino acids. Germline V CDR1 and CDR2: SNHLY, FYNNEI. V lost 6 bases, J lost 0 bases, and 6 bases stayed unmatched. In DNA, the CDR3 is TGTGCCAGCAGGACGATAGCGGGAGGGAACCAAGAGACCCAGTACTTC. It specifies CASRTIAGGNQETQYF.

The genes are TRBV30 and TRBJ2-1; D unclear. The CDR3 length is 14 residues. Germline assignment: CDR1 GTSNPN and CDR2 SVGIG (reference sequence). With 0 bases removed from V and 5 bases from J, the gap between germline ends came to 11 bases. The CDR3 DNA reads TGTGCCTGGAGTGTTCCCCCCAACCACAATGAGCAGTTCTTC. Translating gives CAWSVPPNHNEQFF.

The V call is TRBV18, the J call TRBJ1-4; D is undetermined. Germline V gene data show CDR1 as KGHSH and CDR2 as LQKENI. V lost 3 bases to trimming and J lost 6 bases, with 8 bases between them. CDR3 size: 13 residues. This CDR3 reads CASSPGVYEKLFF. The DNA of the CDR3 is TGTGCCAGCTCACCTGGAGTTTATGAAAAACTGTTTTTT.

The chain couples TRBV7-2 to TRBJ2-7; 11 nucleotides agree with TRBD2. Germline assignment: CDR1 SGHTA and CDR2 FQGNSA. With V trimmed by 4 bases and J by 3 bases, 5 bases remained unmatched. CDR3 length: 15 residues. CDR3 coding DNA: TGTGCCAGCAGCTATTTAGCGGGAGGGAACTACGAGCAGTACTTC. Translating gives CASSYLAGGNYEQYF.

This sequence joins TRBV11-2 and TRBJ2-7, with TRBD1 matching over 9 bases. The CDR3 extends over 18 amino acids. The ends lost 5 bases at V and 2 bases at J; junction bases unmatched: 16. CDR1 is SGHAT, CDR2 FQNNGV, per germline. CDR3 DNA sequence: TGTGCCAGCAGCCCCTATGGCGGGGCTGGACAGGGGACCTACGAGCAGTACTTC. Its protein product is CASSPYGGAGQGTYEQYF.

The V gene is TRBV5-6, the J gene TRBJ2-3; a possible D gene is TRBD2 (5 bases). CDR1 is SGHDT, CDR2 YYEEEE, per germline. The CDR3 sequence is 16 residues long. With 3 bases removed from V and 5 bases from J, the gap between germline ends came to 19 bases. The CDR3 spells CASSSWAGSAGDTQYF. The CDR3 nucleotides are TGTGCCAGCAGCTCTTGGGCGGGCTCTGCGGGAGATACGCAGTATTTT. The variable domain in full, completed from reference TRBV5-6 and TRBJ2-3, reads DAGVTQSPTHLIKTRGQQVTLRCSPKSGHDTVSWYQQALGQGPQFIFQYYEEEERQRGNFPDRFSGHQFPNYSSELNVNALLLGDSALYLCASSSWAGSAGDTQYFGPGTRLTVL.

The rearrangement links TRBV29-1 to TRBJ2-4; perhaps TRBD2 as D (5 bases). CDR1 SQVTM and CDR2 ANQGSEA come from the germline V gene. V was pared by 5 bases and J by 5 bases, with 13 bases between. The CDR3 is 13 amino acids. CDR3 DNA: TGCAGCGTTAACGGGAACGGGCAAAACATTCAGTACTTC. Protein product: CSVNGNGQNIQYF. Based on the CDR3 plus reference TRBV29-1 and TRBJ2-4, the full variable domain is SAVISQKPSRDICQRGTSLTIQCQVDSQVTMMFWYRQQPGQSLTLIATANQGSEATYESGFVIDKFPISRPNLTFSTLTVSNMSPEDSSIYLCSVNGNGQNIQYFGAGTRLSVL.